The rows below give T cell receptor beta chains drawn from one sample of a study of neurological immune-mediated disorders. TCRdb recomputed calls from the 5' RACE reads with MiXCR, one row per CDR3 protein. The table records some 49,000 distinct CDR3 sequences, over 8% of them present only once. Sequenced sample: PBMCs. All receptors come from a woman aged 40-49 years in good health. Both conserved end residues are part of each CDR3. Each record gives: J gene, D gene, clone size, V gene, CDR3 protein, CDR3 DNA. The D gene is left open where the match is weak. The listing skips clone size in some rows; elsewhere it reads once, few, many or a size class.

TRBJ2-7,NA,many,TRBV5-1,CASSLAGGDSYEQYF,TGCGCCAGCAGCTTGGCCGGCGGGGACTCCTACGAGCAGTACTTC
TRBJ1-6,NA,many,TRBV12-3/TRBV12-4,CASSLRPNNSPLHF,TGTGCCAGCAGTCTCCGACCAAATAATTCACCCCTCCACTTT
TRBJ2-2,TRBD1,many,TRBV14,CASSQYRDSSSTGELFF,TGTGCCAGCAGCCAATATCGGGACAGCTCGAGCACCGGGGAGCTGTTTTTT
TRBJ2-5,TRBD2,many,TRBV20-1,CSASWTGGPETQYF,TGCAGTGCTAGTTGGACGGGGGGGCCGGAGACCCAGTACTTC
TRBJ2-7,NA,many,TRBV6-5,CASRIQHQGLNEQYF,TGTGCCAGCCGTATCCAACACCAGGGGTTGAACGAGCAGTACTTC
TRBJ1-1,TRBD1,many,TRBV27,CASSFTGGKEAFF,TGTGCCAGCAGTTTTACAGGGGGGAAAGAAGCTTTCTTT
TRBJ2-3,NA,NA,TRBV9,CASSVARGRTDTQYF,TGTGCCAGCAGCGTAGCCCGGGGACGCACAGATACGCAGTATTTT
TRBJ1-1,NA,many,TRBV6-5,CASSYSGRNTEAFF,TGTGCCAGCAGTTACTCTGGGAGGAACACTGAAGCTTTCTTT
TRBJ2-3,TRBD2,many,TRBV7-2,CASSLFSSAGASTDTQYF,TGTGCCAGCAGCTTATTTAGCTCCGCGGGAGCTAGCACAGATACGCAGTATTTT
TRBJ1-5,TRBD1,many,TRBV5-6,CASSFRTGVHQPQHF,TGTGCCAGCAGCTTCCGGACAGGGGTCCATCAGCCCCAGCATTTT
TRBJ2-2,NA,many,TRBV7-2,CASTNLPRGNTGELFF,TGTGCCAGCACCAACCTTCCCAGGGGTAACACCGGGGAGCTGTTTTTT
TRBJ1-5,NA,many,TRBV6-7,CASLQGNQPQHF,TGTGCCAGCTTACAGGGTAATCAGCCCCAGCATTTT
TRBJ2-6,TRBD2,many,TRBV20-1,CSARAQISGLAGPSGANVLTF,TGCAGTGCTAGAGCTCAAATCTCGGGACTAGCGGGACCATCTGGGGCCAACGTCCTGACTTTC
TRBJ2-5,NA,many,TRBV9,CASSVANQETQYF,TGTGCCAGCAGCGTAGCAAACCAAGAGACCCAGTACTTC
TRBJ1-6,NA,many,TRBV7-2,CASSLQPDSPLHF,TGTGCCAGCAGCCTCCAACCGGATTCACCCCTCCACTTT
TRBJ2-3,NA,many,TRBV29-1,CSVDKPAGKYF,TGCAGCGTTGACAAACCCGCGGGGAAGTATTTT
TRBJ2-7,NA,NA,TRBV3-1,CAIAPGLTYEQYF,TGTGCCATCGCGCCGGGACTCACCTACGAGCAGTACTTC
TRBJ2-3,NA,many,TRBV10-3,CAISDTAGRRSDTQYF,TGTGCCATCAGTGATACTGCAGGGAGGCGGTCAGATACGCAGTATTTT
TRBJ2-4,NA,many,TRBV6-1,CASSEALNIQYF,TGTGCCAGCAGTGAAGCGCTAAACATTCAGTACTTC
TRBJ1-4,NA,many,TRBV20-1,CSARRVLTAPNEKLFF,TGCAGTGCTAGAAGGGTGTTGACAGCACCTAATGAAAAACTGTTTTTT
TRBJ1-1,TRBD1,many,TRBV20-1,CSAPRTGGMNTEAFF,TGCAGTGCTCCGAGGACAGGGGGGATGAACACTGAAGCTTTCTTT
TRBJ2-2,TRBD2,NA,TRBV5-1,CASSTLLGGTTGELFF,TGCGCCAGCAGCACACTACTCGGGGGGACGACCGGGGAGCTGTTTTTT
TRBJ2-1,TRBD2,many,TRBV7-2,CASSSGLAGPGGYNEQFF,TGTGCCAGCAGCTCGGGACTAGCGGGCCCTGGAGGCTACAATGAGCAGTTCTTC
TRBJ2-3,NA,many,TRBV11-3,CASSPPGGGDTQYF,TGTGCCAGCAGCCCCCCGGGGGGCGGAGATACGCAGTATTTT
TRBJ2-1,NA,NA,TRBV5-1,CASSTKYYNEQFF,TGCGCCAGCAGTACGAAATATTACAATGAGCAGTTCTTC
TRBJ1-6,NA,few,TRBV10-3,CAISDGQISDYNSPLHF,TGTGCCATCAGTGATGGACAGATCAGCGACTATAATTCACCCCTCCACTTT
TRBJ1-1,NA,NA,TRBV19,CASSIDRRNTEAFF,TGTGCCAGTAGTATAGATCGGAGGAACACTGAAGCTTTCTTT
TRBJ2-1,TRBD2,many,TRBV12-3/TRBV12-4,CASSLAGGAYNEQFF,TGTGCCAGCAGTTTAGCGGGGGGGGCCTACAATGAGCAGTTCTTC
TRBJ2-1,NA,many,TRBV3-1,CASSQAGVGNEQFF,TGTGCCAGCAGCCAAGCGGGAGTAGGCAATGAGCAGTTCTTC
TRBJ2-5,NA,many,TRBV5-1,CASFKTDGVRETQYF,TGCGCCAGCTTCAAAACGGACGGGGTTCGAGAGACCCAGTACTTC
TRBJ2-7,TRBD1,many,TRBV10-1,CASSADRGEQYF,TGCGCCAGCAGTGCGGACAGGGGCGAGCAGTACTTC
TRBJ2-1,NA,many,TRBV20-1,CSASDNSYNEQFF,TGCAGTGCTAGTGACAATTCCTACAATGAGCAGTTCTTC
TRBJ2-2,TRBD1,many,TRBV15,CAVPGRDRNTGELFF,TGTGCCGTTCCTGGACGGGACAGGAACACCGGGGAGCTGTTTTTT
TRBJ2-3,NA,NA,TRBV29-1,CSVAGNLGDTQYF,TGCAGCGTTGCAGGCAATTTGGGGGATACGCAGTATTTT
TRBJ1-1,TRBD1,many,TRBV7-2,CASSLGTENTEAFF,TGTGCCAGCAGCTTGGGGACAGAGAACACTGAAGCTTTCTTT
TRBJ2-1,NA,many,TRBV6-2/TRBV6-3,CASSYMANSYNEQFF,TGTGCCAGCAGTTACATGGCTAACTCCTACAATGAGCAGTTCTTC
TRBJ2-7,TRBD1,few,TRBV6-6,CASSYSSSGTESSYEQYF,TGTGCCAGCAGTTATTCTTCATCCGGGACAGAGAGCTCCTACGAGCAGTACTTC
TRBJ2-7,NA,many,TRBV6-5,CASSYRDAYEQYF,TGTGCCAGCAGTTACAGGGACGCCTACGAGCAGTACTTC
TRBJ1-4,NA,many,TRBV20-1,CSARAEVDEKLFF,TGCAGTGCTAGGGCCGAAGTCGATGAAAAACTGTTTTTT
TRBJ1-1,NA,many,TRBV14,CASSQVRGGTEAFF,TGTGCCAGCAGCCAAGTGCGCGGGGGGACTGAAGCTTTCTTT
TRBJ2-1,TRBD1,many,TRBV20-1,CSAKFDRDNEQFF,TGCAGTGCTAAATTCGACAGGGACAATGAGCAGTTCTTC
TRBJ2-1,NA,many,TRBV19,CASSTPPHGEQFF,TGTGCCAGTAGTACCCCACCGCACGGTGAGCAGTTCTTC
TRBJ1-1,NA,NA,TRBV18,CASSRGTKGLNTEAFF,TGTGCCAGCTCACGAGGGACGAAGGGGTTGAACACTGAAGCTTTCTTT
TRBJ2-5,NA,few,TRBV6-2/TRBV6-3,CASSYDWRETQYF,TGTGCCAGCAGTTATGACTGGCGGGAGACCCAGTACTTC
TRBJ2-3,TRBD2,many,TRBV7-2,CASSPRSGRFADTQYF,TGTGCCAGCAGCCCTAGGAGCGGGAGGTTTGCAGATACGCAGTATTTT
TRBJ2-1,NA,many,TRBV5-1,CASSLSRVNNEQFF,TGCGCCAGCAGCTTGAGCAGGGTGAACAATGAGCAGTTCTTC
TRBJ1-1,NA,many,TRBV6-1,CASSILEGTEAFF,TGTGCCAGCAGTATCTTAGAGGGCACTGAAGCTTTCTTT
TRBJ2-2,NA,many,TRBV5-1,CASSGGVTINTGELFF,TGCGCCAGCAGTGGAGGGGTAACCATTAACACCGGGGAGCTGTTTTTT
TRBJ2-3,NA,many,TRBV12-3/TRBV12-4,CASSPISTDTQYF,TGTGCCAGCAGTCCGATTAGCACAGATACGCAGTATTTT
TRBJ2-5,NA,many,TRBV20-1,CSAKDSPETQYF,TGCAGTGCTAAGGACAGCCCGGAGACCCAGTACTTC
TRBJ1-1,NA,many,TRBV16,CASSQPSGSVAFF,TGTGCCAGCAGCCAACCCTCGGGGAGCGTTGCTTTCTTT
TRBJ2-5,TRBD1,many,TRBV29-1,CSVMLLRGRSETQYF,TGCAGCGTAATGCTACTCAGGGGGCGGTCGGAGACCCAGTACTTC
TRBJ2-3,NA,many,TRBV7-3,CASSLTSPSTDTQYF,TGTGCCAGCAGCTTAACTAGCCCTAGCACAGATACGCAGTATTTT
TRBJ1-5,NA,NA,TRBV18,CASSPDGGVPQHF,TGTGCCAGCTCACCGGACGGAGGGGTCCCCCAGCATTTT
TRBJ2-1,NA,many,TRBV3-1,CASSQVASPLVNEQFF,TGTGCCAGCAGCCAAGTTGCCAGCCCCTTAGTTAATGAGCAGTTCTTC
TRBJ2-7,TRBD2,many,TRBV20-1,CSALRFGGRVYEQYF,TGCAGTGCTCTCCGCTTCGGCGGGAGAGTCTACGAGCAGTACTTC
TRBJ1-1,TRBD1,many,TRBV6-5,CASSYTRHKRGRRVNEAFF,TGTGCCAGCAGTTACACACGCCACAAAAGGGGGCGCCGGGTGAATGAAGCTTTCTTT